The 16 T cell receptor beta chains below all came from one sample that was sequenced in a study of blood T cell repertoires in COVID-19. Data came from immunoSEQ multiplex PCR; TCRdb stores just in-frame clones and leaves some out. The sample gives under 50,000 clones, around 86% of which show up once; under 5.5% is in the top ten. The sequencing sample was made of peripheral blood. These receptors originate from a middle-aged man with active COVID-19.

The chain links TRBV11-2 to TRBJ2-7; 9 nucleotides match TRBD2. Germline assignment: CDR1 SGHAT and CDR2 FQNNGV. This CDR3 is built from 15 residues. Trimming took 5 bases from V and 7 from J; bases not matched to a gene: 12. The DNA of the CDR3 is TGTGCCAGCAGCCCAGCGGGGTTAGCGGGAGTAGAGCAGTACTTC. Amino acids: CASSPAGLAGVEQYF.

The chain combines TRBV19 with TRBJ1-2; 7 nucleotides agree with TRBD1. V was pared by 4 bases and J by 1 base, with 3 bases of the junction left unmatched. Germline lookup yields CDR1 LNHDA and CDR2 SQIVND (reference sequence). This CDR3 is built from 14 residues. CDR3 nucleotides: TGTGCCAGTAGTAGCACAGGGGTTAACTATGGCTACACCTTC. It yields the protein CASSSTGVNYGYTF.

Concerning this clone itself: In the same sample, other DNA sequences code for this CDR3. The rearrangement links TRBV10-2 to TRBJ2-7; no reliable D call. The CDR3 has 12 amino acids. The germline V and J ends were trimmed by 4 bases and 2 bases, with 6 bases remaining between them. Germline V gene lookup returns CDR1 WSHSY and CDR2 SAAADI. CDR3 in DNA: TGCGCCAGCAGTGGGGCAGCCTACGAGCAGTACTTC. Encoded protein: CASSGAAYEQYF.

There are a few counts of this clone. The chain uses TRBV9 and TRBJ2-1; D may be TRBD1 (6 bases). Per germline, CDR1 SGDLS and CDR2 YYNGEE. Trimming removed 2 bases from V and 1 base from J, with 10 bases in between. CDR3 length equals 15 residues. The CDR3 DNA reads as TGTGCCAGCAGCGTCCGGGACATATCCTACAATGAGCAGTTCTTC. Translation: CASSVRDISYNEQFF.

The V and J genes are TRBV29-1 and TRBJ2-1; TRBD1 aligns across 9 bases. V shed 6 bases, J shed 6 bases, and the junction held 12 bases outside the gene matches. The germline V gene has CDR1 SQVTM and CDR2 ANQGSEA. The CDR3 has 15 amino acids. CDR3 in amino acids: CSVSSTTGGFNEQFF. CDR3 coding DNA: TGCAGCGTGTCATCAACGACAGGGGGTTTCAATGAGCAGTTCTTC.

V gene TRBV9 combines with J gene TRBJ2-5; 9 nucleotides align to TRBD1. Looked up from germline, CDR1 is SGDLS and CDR2 is YYNGEE. V shed 0 bases and J 0 bases; nucleotides not matched to a gene: 9. CDR3 length equals 18 residues. The chain's CDR3 is CASSVADWDRVYQETQYF. Here the CDR3 DNA reads TGTGCCAGCAGCGTAGCCGACTGGGACAGGGTGTACCAAGAGACCCAGTACTTC.

The J gene is TRBJ1-1, the V gene TRBV5-4; 9 bases fit TRBD1. The ends lost 4 bases at V and 2 bases at J; junction bases unmatched: 6. CDR1 and CDR2 from the germline V gene are SGHNT and YYREEE (reference sequence). This CDR3 has 15 residues. The CDR3: CASSGWDRANTEAFF. In DNA, the CDR3 is TGTGCCAGCAGCGGATGGGACAGGGCAAACACTGAAGCTTTCTTT.

The chain combines TRBV7-3 with TRBJ2-6; TRBD1 might be the D (6 bases). Germline V CDR1 and CDR2: SGHTA, FQGTGA. This CDR3 comprises 17 residues. Trimming cost V 2 bases and J 3 bases, with 14 bases left between them. The CDR3 loop reads CASSLQPGENGANVLTF. In DNA form, the CDR3 reads TGTGCCAGCAGCTTACAGCCAGGGGAGAATGGGGCCAACGTCCTGACTTTC.

The chain uses TRBV4-1 and TRBJ2-7, with a tentative D call TRBD1 (6 bases). Germline loops: CDR1 MGHRA, CDR2 YSYEKL. CDR3 length: 13 amino acids. V was trimmed by 2 bases and J by 3 bases, leaving 8 bases between them. In DNA form, the CDR3 reads TGCGCCAGCAGCCAAAGAGGGGGCTACGAGCAGTACTTC. Its translation: CASSQRGGYEQYF.

This chain connects TRBV7-8 to TRBJ1-1; D is ambiguous. The CDR3 runs 15 residues. V was trimmed by 0 bases and J by 6 bases, leaving 14 bases between them. Germline loops: CDR1 SGHVS, CDR2 FQNEAQ. The CDR3 sequence: CASSLARFTAAEAFF. For the CDR3, the DNA is TGTGCCAGCAGCTTAGCGCGATTCACAGCCGCTGAAGCTTTCTTT.

The chain joins TRBV6-5 to TRBJ1-3; D might be TRBD1 (5 bases). The V gene's germline CDR1 is MNHEY and CDR2 SVGAGI. The CDR3 has 14 residues. Between the trimmed V and J ends, which lost 8 bases and 0 bases, there was a span of 11 bases. The CDR3 nucleotides are TGTGCCAGCCAACAGGATTACTCTGGAAACACCATATATTTT. Translated: CASQQDYSGNTIYF.

This clone is a singleton in its sample. The V gene is TRBV12-3 or TRBV12-4, the J gene TRBJ1-6; D gene ambiguous. CDR3 length: 13 residues. V lost 2 bases, J lost 8 bases, and 7 bases lay in between. In DNA, the CDR3 is TGTGCCAGCAGTTTACGGGTAGATTCACCCCTCCACTTT. It encodes CASSLRVDSPLHF.

This clone has more than one count but fewer than ten. V is TRBV2 and J is TRBJ2-3; a weak D match, TRBD2 (6 bases). Trimming pared 4 bases from V and 7 bases from J, leaving 15 bases between. The germline CDR1 and CDR2 sequences are SNHLY and FYNNEI. The length of the CDR3 is 14 residues. The chain's CDR3 is CASSVDGRVNTQYF. The CDR3 nucleotides read TGTGCCAGCAGTGTCGACGGGAGAGTAAATACGCAGTATTTT.

The rearrangement links TRBV19 to TRBJ2-3; 13 bases are a match to TRBD2. The V gene end was trimmed by 10 bases and the J gene end by 3 bases; junction bases not matched to a gene: 13. The CDR3 has 17 residues. CDR1 and CDR2 (germline): LNHDA, SQIVND (reference sequence). CDR3 DNA: TGTGCCACCCAGGGACCCACTAGCGGGAGGGAGACAGATACGCAGTATTTT. Translated: CATQGPTSGRETDTQYF.

V is TRBV9 and J is TRBJ2-1; TRBD1 matches at 7 bases. After removal of 5 bases from V and 0 bases from J, the junction contained 14 bases not matched to a gene. The CDR3 runs 18 residues. Germline V gene lookup returns CDR1 SGDLS and CDR2 YYNGEE. CDR3 residues: CASSPRPGTVSSYNEQFF. The CDR3 DNA is TGTGCCAGCAGTCCTCGACCCGGGACAGTGAGCTCCTACAATGAGCAGTTCTTC.

The chain has TRBV6-6 and TRBJ1-5; TRBD1 aligns across 10 bases. V lost 2 bases and J lost 6; bases outside the gene matches: 1. CDR3 length: 14 residues. The germline V gene encodes CDR1 MNHNY and CDR2 SVGAGI (reference sequence). The CDR3 DNA reads as TGTGCCAGCAGTTACGGACAGGGGGGTCAGCCCCAGCATTTT. Its protein product is CASSYGQGGQPQHF.